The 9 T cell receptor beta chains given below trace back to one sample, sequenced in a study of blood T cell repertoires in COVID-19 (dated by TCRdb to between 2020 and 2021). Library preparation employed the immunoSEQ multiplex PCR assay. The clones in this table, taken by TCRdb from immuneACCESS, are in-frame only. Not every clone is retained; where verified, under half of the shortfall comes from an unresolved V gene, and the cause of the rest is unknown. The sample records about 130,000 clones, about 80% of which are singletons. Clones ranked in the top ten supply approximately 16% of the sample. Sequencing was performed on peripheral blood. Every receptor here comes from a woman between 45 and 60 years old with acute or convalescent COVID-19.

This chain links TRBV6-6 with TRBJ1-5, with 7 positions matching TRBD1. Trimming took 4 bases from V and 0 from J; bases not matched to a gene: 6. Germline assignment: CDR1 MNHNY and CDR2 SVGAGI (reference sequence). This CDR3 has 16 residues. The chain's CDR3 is CASSSPGTDSNQPQHF. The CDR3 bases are TGTGCCAGCAGTTCCCCGGGGACAGATAGCAATCAGCCCCAGCATTTT.

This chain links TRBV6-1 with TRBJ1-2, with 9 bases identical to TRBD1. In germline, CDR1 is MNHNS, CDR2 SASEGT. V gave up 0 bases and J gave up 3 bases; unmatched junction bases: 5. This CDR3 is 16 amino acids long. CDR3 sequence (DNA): TGTGCCAGCAGTGAAGCGCGGGACAGGGAGGACTATGGCTACACCTTC. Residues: CASSEARDREDYGYTF.

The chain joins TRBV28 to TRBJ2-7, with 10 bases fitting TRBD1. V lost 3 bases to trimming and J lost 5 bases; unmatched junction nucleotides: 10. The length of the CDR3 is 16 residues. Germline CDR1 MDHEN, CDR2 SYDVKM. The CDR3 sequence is CASSLPGTGASDEQYF. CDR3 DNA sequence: TGTGCCAGCAGTTTGCCCGGGACAGGGGCGAGCGACGAGCAGTACTTC. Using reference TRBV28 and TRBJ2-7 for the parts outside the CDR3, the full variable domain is DVKVTQSSRYLVKRTGEKVFLECVQDMDHENMFWYRQDPGLGLRLIYFSYDVKMKEKGDIPEGYSVSREKKERFSLILESASTNQTSMYLCASSLPGTGASDEQYFGPGTRLTVT.

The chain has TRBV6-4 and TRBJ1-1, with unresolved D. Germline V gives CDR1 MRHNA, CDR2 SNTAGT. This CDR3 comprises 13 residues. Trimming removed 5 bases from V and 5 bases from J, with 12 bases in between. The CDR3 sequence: CASSPSPETEAFF. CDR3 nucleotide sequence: TGTGCCAGCAGTCCCTCCCCGGAGACTGAAGCTTTCTTT.

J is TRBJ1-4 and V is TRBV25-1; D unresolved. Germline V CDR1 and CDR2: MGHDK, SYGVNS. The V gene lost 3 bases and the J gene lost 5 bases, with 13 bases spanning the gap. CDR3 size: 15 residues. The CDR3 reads CASSDHSAGNEKLFF. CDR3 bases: TGTGCCAGCAGTGACCACTCGGCCGGGAATGAAAAACTGTTTTTT.

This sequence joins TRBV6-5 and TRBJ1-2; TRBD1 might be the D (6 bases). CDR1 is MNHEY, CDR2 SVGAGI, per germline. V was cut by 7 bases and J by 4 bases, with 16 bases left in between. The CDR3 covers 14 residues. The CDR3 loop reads CASKLETGSYGYTF. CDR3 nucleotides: TGTGCCAGCAAATTGGAGACAGGCTCCTATGGCTACACCTTC.

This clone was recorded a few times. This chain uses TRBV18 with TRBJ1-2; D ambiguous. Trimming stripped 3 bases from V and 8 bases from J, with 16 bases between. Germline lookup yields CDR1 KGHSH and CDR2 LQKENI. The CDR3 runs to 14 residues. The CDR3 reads CASSPQETRPGYTF. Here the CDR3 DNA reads TGTGCCAGCTCACCCCAAGAGACAAGGCCCGGCTACACCTTC. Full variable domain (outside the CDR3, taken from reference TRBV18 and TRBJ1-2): NAGVMQNPRHLVRRRGQEARLRCSPMKGHSHVYWYRQLPEEGLKFMVYLQKENIIDESGMPKERFSAEFPKEGPSILRIQQVVRGDSAAYFCASSPQETRPGYTFGSGTRLTVV.

CDR3 nucleotide sequence: TGTGCCAGCAGTGACCAGCGGGGGGGCACAGATACGCAGTATTTT. It translates to CASSDQRGGTDTQYF. The chain couples TRBV6-1 to TRBJ2-3; 9 bases are shared with TRBD2. This CDR3 is 15 amino acids long. Germline trimming cut 3 bases from V and 1 base from J; bases unmatched to any gene: 2. Germline-derived CDR1 and CDR2 are MNHNS and SASEGT.

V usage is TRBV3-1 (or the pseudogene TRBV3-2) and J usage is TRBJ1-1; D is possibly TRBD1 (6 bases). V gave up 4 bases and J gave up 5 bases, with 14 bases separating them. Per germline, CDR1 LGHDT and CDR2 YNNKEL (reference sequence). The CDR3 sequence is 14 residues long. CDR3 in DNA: TGTGCCAGCAGCCCCGGGACACCTCGGACTGAAGCTTTCTTT. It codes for CASSPGTPRTEAFF.